Listed here are 19 T cell receptor beta chains from one sample, sequenced in a study of T cell responses to AZD1222 COVID-19 vaccine. Using immunoSEQ multiplex PCR, the repertoire was profiled, and TCRdb retains in-frame clones only, with some absent. The data show about 120,000 clones, 85% to 95% seen once. This sample comprised peripheral blood, obtained 28 days after the second AZD1222 dose. The receptors were sampled from an adult who received the AZD1222 COVID-19 vaccine.

This chain joins TRBV7-8 and TRBJ1-6, with TRBD1 matching over 7 bases. This CDR3 has 14 residues. Germline trimming cut 6 bases from V and 8 bases from J; bases unmatched to any gene: 7. CDR1 is SGHVS and CDR2 is FQNEAQ in the germline V gene. CDR3 bases: TGTGCCAGCAGTTTCCGGGACAGTGATTCACCCCTCCACTTT. This translates into CASSFRDSDSPLHF.

This sequence joins TRBV15 and TRBJ2-3; no clear D. V was clipped by 7 bases and J by 0 bases, with 20 bases between them. Germline CDR1 reads LNHNV; CDR2 reads YYDKDF (reference sequence). This CDR3 spans 17 amino acids. DNA of the CDR3: TGTGCCACCACCAAGAGTTTGGTATCTGGTAGCACAGATACGCAGTATTTT. Translated: CATTKSLVSGSTDTQYF.

The rearrangement links TRBV30 to TRBJ1-2, with 7 nucleotides matching TRBD1. The trim removed 1 base at V and 5 bases at J, leaving 1 base unmatched. The CDR3 loop spans 12 amino acids. From germline, CDR1 is GTSNPN and CDR2 SVGIG (reference sequence). CDR3 residues: CAWSGQGYGYTF. The CDR3 DNA sequence: TGTGCCTGGAGTGGACAGGGATATGGCTACACCTTC. The full variable domain, rest sourced from reference TRBV30 and TRBJ1-2, is SQTIHQWPATLVQPVGSPLSLECTVEGTSNPNLYWYRQAAGRGLQLLFYSVGIGQISSEVPQNLSASRPQDRQFILSSKKLLLSDSGFYLCAWSGQGYGYTFGSGTRLTVV.

This sequence joins TRBV6-5 and TRBJ2-5; the D is unclear. This CDR3 contains 13 residues. Germline V gene sequence: CDR1 MNHEY, CDR2 SVGAGI. V dropped 7 bases and J dropped 2 bases, with 11 bases sitting between them. CDR3 in amino acids: CASIETVQETQYF. In DNA form, the CDR3 reads TGTGCCAGCATAGAAACGGTTCAAGAGACCCAGTACTTC.

The genes are TRBV2 and TRBJ1-4, with 9 bases matching TRBD1. The germline gives CDR1 SNHLY, CDR2 FYNNEI. The CDR3 sequence is 16 residues long. Trimming removed 6 bases from V and 2 bases from J; junction bases left unmatched: 7. CDR3 residues: CASSPGQGSTNEKLFF. As DNA, the CDR3 is TGTGCCAGCAGCCCGGGACAGGGATCGACTAATGAAAAACTGTTTTTT. Using reference TRBV2 and TRBJ1-4 for the parts outside the CDR3, the full variable domain is EPEVTQTPSHQVTQMGQEVILRCVPISNHLYFYWYRQILGQKVEFLVSFYNNEISEKSEIFDDQFSVERPDGSNFTLKIRSTKLEDSAMYFCASSPGQGSTNEKLFFGSGTQLSVL.

This sequence joins TRBV3-1 (or the pseudogene TRBV3-2) and TRBJ1-1, with D hard to call. V lost 1 base to trimming and J lost 7 bases, with 10 bases between them. The CDR3 covers 13 residues. Germline CDR1 is LGHDT and CDR2 is YNNKEL (reference sequence). The chain's CDR3 is CASSQVSGLEAFF. The CDR3 DNA reads TGTGCCAGCAGCCAAGTTTCAGGCCTTGAAGCTTTCTTT.

The chain is built from TRBV29-1 and TRBJ2-7; tentative D call: TRBD2 (6 bases). This CDR3 has 13 amino acids. V dropped 5 bases and J dropped 2 bases, with 13 bases sitting between them. Germline loops: CDR1 SQVTM, CDR2 ANQGSEA. CDR3 region: CSVNRDSPYEQYF. In nucleotides, the CDR3 is TGCAGCGTTAACCGGGACTCCCCCTACGAGCAGTACTTC.

The CDR3 sequence is CASSFSDSYQPQHF. The CDR3 DNA sequence: TGTGCCAGCAGTTTTTCGGACAGCTATCAGCCCCAGCATTTT. The chain has TRBV28 and TRBJ1-5, with D tentatively TRBD1 (6 bases). V was shortened by 3 bases and J by 5 bases, with 11 bases between the two germline ends. Germline V lookup: CDR1 MDHEN, CDR2 SYDVKM. The CDR3 totals 14 residues.

V gene TRBV2 combines with J gene TRBJ1-1; possibly TRBD1 for D (6 bases). Germline V gene data show CDR1 as SNHLY and CDR2 as FYNNEI. CDR3 length: 15 residues. V lost 6 bases and J lost 2, with 16 bases in between. CDR3 nucleotide sequence: TGTGCCAGCAGAGCCGACAGGACCTTAAACACTGAAGCTTTCTTT. It specifies CASRADRTLNTEAFF.

V and J are TRBV6-5 and TRBJ2-2; unclear D gene. V was clipped by 4 bases and J by 6 bases, with 9 bases between them. This CDR3 has 13 residues. Germline V gene lookup returns CDR1 MNHEY and CDR2 SVGAGI. The CDR3 sequence is CASSSLGPGELFF. CDR3 DNA: TGTGCCAGCAGTTCCCTAGGACCCGGGGAGCTGTTTTTT.

This clone appeared a single time. Here the CDR3 DNA reads TGTGCCAGTGGACAGGGGGCGGGTGAAAAACTGTTTTTT. This gives the protein CASGQGAGEKLFF. The genes are TRBV19 and TRBJ1-4; 11 nucleotides agree with TRBD1. The germline V gene has CDR1 LNHDA and CDR2 SQIVND (reference sequence). This CDR3 has 13 residues. J was trimmed by 7 bases and V by 8 bases; bases with no gene match: 3. The whole variable domain, filled in from reference TRBV19 and TRBJ1-4, reads DGGITQSPKYLFRKEGQNVTLSCEQNLNHDAMYWYRQDPGQGLRLIYYSQIVNDFQKGDIAEGYSVSREKKESFPLTVTSAQKNPTAFYLCASGQGAGEKLFFGSGTQLSVL.

This clone was seen just once. V and J are TRBV19 and TRBJ2-3; 12 bases align to TRBD1. This CDR3 is 16 amino acids long. V lost 7 bases, J lost 4 bases, and 9 bases stayed unmatched. Germline CDR1 and CDR2: LNHDA and SQIVND (reference sequence). DNA of the CDR3: TGTGCCAGTAACACTCCGGGACAGGGGGCGGCAGATACGCAGTATTTT. It specifies CASNTPGQGAADTQYF.

This rearrangement joins TRBV7-9 to TRBJ1-1, with 9 bases fitting TRBD1. Germline V CDR1 and CDR2: SEHNR, FQNEAQ (reference sequence). CDR3 length equals 12 residues. The junction had 3 bases not matched to a gene; V was cut back by 3 bases and J by 10 bases. This chain's CDR3 is CASSLDRGAAFF. DNA of the CDR3: TGTGCCAGCAGCTTGGACAGGGGAGCAGCTTTCTTT.

This clone was seen a single time. The chain employs TRBV9 and TRBJ2-1, with 9 bases that match TRBD1. The CDR3 loop spans 16 amino acids. CDR1 and CDR2 from the germline V gene are SGDLS and YYNGEE. J gave up 2 bases and V 7 bases, and 10 bases lay outside the gene matches. The DNA for the CDR3 is TGTGCCAGCGGCGGTGGACAGGGGAGGACCTACAATGAGCAGTTCTTC. It specifies CASGGGQGRTYNEQFF. Looking up the rest from reference TRBV9 and TRBJ2-1 gives the full variable domain: DSGVTQTPKHLITATGQRVTLRCSPRSGDLSVYWYQQSLDQGLQFLIQYYNGEERAKGNILERFSAQQFPDLHSELNLSSLELGDSALYFCASGGGQGRTYNEQFFGPGTRLTVL.

This sequence joins TRBV19 and TRBJ1-1; maybe TRBD1 (5 bases). The V gene's germline CDR1 is LNHDA and CDR2 SQIVND (reference sequence). The CDR3 spans 16 residues. With 6 bases removed from V and 5 bases from J, the gap between germline ends came to 22 bases. Written as DNA, the CDR3 is TGTGCCAGTAGGAATAGGGGTCCCCCGGGAGAAACTGAAGCTTTCTTT. This sequence encodes CASRNRGPPGETEAFF.

There are a few counts of this clone. J is TRBJ2-7 and V is TRBV5-4, with 8 bases matching TRBD2. This CDR3 comprises 11 residues. V trimming: 4 bases; J trimming: 6 bases; junction bases outside the gene matches: 0. Germline lookup yields CDR1 SGHNT and CDR2 YYREEE (reference sequence). The CDR3 coding sequence is TGTGCCAGCAGCCGGGGGGGCGAGCAGTACTTC. As protein: CASSRGGEQYF.

This clone appeared once. The V gene is TRBV5-5, the J gene TRBJ2-5; TRBD1 matches at 7 bases. The CDR3 is 15 residues long. Germline values: CDR1 SGHKS, CDR2 YYEKEE (reference sequence). Trimming cost V 4 bases and J 2 bases; bases outside gene matches: 8. This CDR3 is CASSTTGARQETQYF. The CDR3 DNA is TGTGCCAGCAGCACAACAGGGGCGAGGCAAGAGACCCAGTACTTC.

This rearrangement joins TRBV7-8 to TRBJ1-5, with D perhaps matching TRBD1 (5 bases). This CDR3 is built from 17 residues. The ends were cut back, 4 bases at V and 0 bases at J, with 16 bases in the middle. Per the germline V gene, CDR1 is SGHVS and CDR2 is FQNEAQ. CDR3 loop: CASSSLGTGDSNQPQHF. The CDR3 region has the DNA TGTGCCAGCAGCTCTCTCGGTACGGGGGATAGCAATCAGCCCCAGCATTTT.

V is TRBV10-3 and J is TRBJ1-2; the match to TRBD1 covers 7 bases. The germline V gene encodes CDR1 ENHRY and CDR2 SYGVKD. CDR3 length: 14 amino acids. Trimming removed 4 bases from V and 1 base from J; junction bases left unmatched: 3. CDR3 bases: TGTGCCATCAGTGCGGGACAGCTTAACTATGGCTACACCTTC. Amino acid sequence: CAISAGQLNYGYTF.